The clone carrying this TCR beta chain is a singleton in its sample. Trimming stripped 2 bases from V and 2 bases from J, with 10 bases between. The germline V gene encodes CDR1 KGHSH and CDR2 LQKENI. The CDR3 spans 15 residues. This sample was taken from a study of T cell responses to AZD1222 COVID-19 vaccine. Repertoires were generated with immunoSEQ multiplex PCR, while TCRdb's copy carries only in-frame clones and drops some. Here the sample spans approximately 110,000 clones, roughly 90% being singletons. Here the sequenced sample was peripheral blood, taken on day 0 of AZD1222 vaccination. The sequence derives from an adult in good health. The chain links TRBV18 to TRBJ1-5, with TRBD1 as a possible D gene (5 bases). CDR3 in DNA: TGTGCCAGCTCACCAGACGCAGGGCGCAATCAGCCCCAGCATTTT. Translation: CASSPDAGRNQPQHF. Using reference TRBV18 and TRBJ1-5 for the parts outside the CDR3, the full variable domain is NAGVMQNPRHLVRRRGQEARLRCSPMKGHSHVYWYRQLPEEGLKFMVYLQKENIIDESGMPKERFSAEFPKEGPSILRIQQVVRGDSAAYFCASSPDAGRNQPQHFGDGTRLSIL.